The TCR beta chain under discussion was sequenced for a study of T cells in Graves' hyperthyroidism and ophthalmopathy. TCR beta CDR3 sequences were amplified from RNA transcripts. The HTBI primer set drove a first-round RT-PCR of the TCR CDR3. TCRdb reprocessed the multiplex PCR reads with MiXCR, giving one entry per CDR3 protein. The table records about 530,000 distinct CDR3 sequences, 17% of them present only once. V was clipped by 0 bases and J by 9 bases, with 13 bases between them. The CDR3 runs to 14 residues. Germline V CDR1 and CDR2: SGDLS, YYNGEE. The sample comprised blood. V usage is TRBV9 and J usage is TRBJ2-1; D is uncertain. This sequence originates from a woman younger than 35 with Graves' ophthalmopathy. The CDR3 loop is CASSVATGALEQFF. The CDR3 region has the DNA TGTGCCAGCAGCGTAGCGACGGGCGCGCTTGAGCAGTTCTTC.